The clone carrying this T cell receptor (beta chain) was seen a few times. No antigen is known for it. This sample was included in a study of vaccination and CD4 T cells after COVID-19. At the level of the study: The cells in question were stimulated using overlapping spike peptides derived from SARS-CoV-2, HCoV-NL63, HCoV-OC43 and HCoV-229E.

The Oncomine TCR Beta short-read assay sequenced DNA from cultured CD4+ T cells. TCRdb independently ran MiXCR on the PCR reads; one entry per CDR3 protein. Of approximately 22,000 distinct CDR3 sequences listed, less than 80% are singletons. Stated treatment: approximately 9-day PBMC culture with coronavirus spike peptide pools or control peptides (ViraFEST assay). Every well contained 2.1 million or so PBMCs, which were grown with around 10 IU/ml IL-2 and 10 ug/ml peptide pools. The CDR3 runs to 15 residues. V lost 3 bases and J lost 3, with 12 bases in between. The germline gives CDR1 MDHEN, CDR2 SYDVKM.

This chain joins TRBV28 and TRBJ1-5, with D perhaps TRBD1 (5 bases). The sequence derives from a human donor who had recovered from COVID-19. The sample comprised CD4+ T cells from blood, cultured in vitro. The CDR3 DNA follows: TGTGCCAGCAGTTTCGGAGGGGCATACAATCAGCCCCAGCATTTT. This translates into CASSFGGAYNQPQHF.